This TCR beta chain was observed in a study of blood T cells in healthy people across ages. Findings and limits, study-wide: There was no known CMV status for donors, so expanded clonotype changes were possibly confounded. A roughly linear fall in TCR beta diversity per million T cells was seen with increasing age. Long-lived and aged donors differed, with more naive CD4+ cells and higher diversity in the long-lived.

The germline gives CDR1 SGHTA, CDR2 FQGNSA. Deletions cut 5 bases from V and 7 bases from J, with 6 bases between. The CDR3 has 12 amino acids. Concerning this clonotype: Its antigen is still unknown.

A second roughly 6 to 11 cycle PCR used barcoded and J-beta primers. Template switching added a 12-random-nucleotide identifier to every cDNA molecule. TCRdb reprocessed the 5' RACE reads with MiXCR, giving one entry per CDR3 protein. The sample holds hundreds of thousands of distinct CDR3 sequences, over 45% seen once. The J gene is TRBJ1-6, the V gene TRBV7-2; no firm D call. The clonotype originates from a man aged 30-40 years in good health. Input material: blood. The CDR3 spells CASSKGNSPLHF. The CDR3 DNA reads as TGTGCCAGCAGCAAGGGCAATTCACCCCTCCACTTT.